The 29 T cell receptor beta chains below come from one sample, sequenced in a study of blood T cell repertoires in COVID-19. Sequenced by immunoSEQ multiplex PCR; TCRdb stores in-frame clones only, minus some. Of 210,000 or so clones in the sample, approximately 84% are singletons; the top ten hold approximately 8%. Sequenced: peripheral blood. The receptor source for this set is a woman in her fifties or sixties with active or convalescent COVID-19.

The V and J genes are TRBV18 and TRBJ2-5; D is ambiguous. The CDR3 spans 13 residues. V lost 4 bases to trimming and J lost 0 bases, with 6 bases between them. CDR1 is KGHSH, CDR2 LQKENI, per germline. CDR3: CASSLINQETQYF. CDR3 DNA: TGTGCCAGCTCACTAATAAACCAAGAGACCCAGTACTTC.

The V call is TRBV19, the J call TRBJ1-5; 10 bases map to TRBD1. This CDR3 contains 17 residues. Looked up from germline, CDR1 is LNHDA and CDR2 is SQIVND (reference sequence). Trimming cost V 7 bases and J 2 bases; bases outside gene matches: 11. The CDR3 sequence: CASMPRDRGGGNQPQHF. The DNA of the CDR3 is TGTGCCAGTATGCCCCGGGACAGGGGTGGTGGCAATCAGCCCCAGCATTTT. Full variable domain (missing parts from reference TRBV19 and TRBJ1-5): DGGITQSPKYLFRKEGQNVTLSCEQNLNHDAMYWYRQDPGQGLRLIYYSQIVNDFQKGDIAEGYSVSREKKESFPLTVTSAQKNPTAFYLCASMPRDRGGGNQPQHFGDGTRLSIL.

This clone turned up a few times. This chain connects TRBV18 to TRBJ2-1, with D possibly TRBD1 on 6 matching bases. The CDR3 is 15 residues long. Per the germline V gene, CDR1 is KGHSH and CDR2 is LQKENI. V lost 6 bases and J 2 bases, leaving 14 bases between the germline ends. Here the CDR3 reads CASSQGQPAYNEQFF. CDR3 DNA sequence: TGTGCCAGCTCCCAAGGACAGCCTGCCTACAATGAGCAGTTCTTC.

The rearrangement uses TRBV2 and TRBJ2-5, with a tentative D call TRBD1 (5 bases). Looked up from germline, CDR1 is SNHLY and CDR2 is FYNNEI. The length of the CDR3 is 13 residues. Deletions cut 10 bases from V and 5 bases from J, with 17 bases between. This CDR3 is CATRAYPGETQYF. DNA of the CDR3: TGTGCCACTCGGGCGTACCCAGGGGAGACCCAGTACTTC.

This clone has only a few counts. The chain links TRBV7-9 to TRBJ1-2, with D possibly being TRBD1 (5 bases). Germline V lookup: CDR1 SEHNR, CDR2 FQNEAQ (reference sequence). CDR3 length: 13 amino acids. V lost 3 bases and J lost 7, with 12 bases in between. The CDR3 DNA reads TGTGCCAGCAGCTTTGGGGCGGAGGGTGGCTACACCTTC. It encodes CASSFGAEGGYTF.

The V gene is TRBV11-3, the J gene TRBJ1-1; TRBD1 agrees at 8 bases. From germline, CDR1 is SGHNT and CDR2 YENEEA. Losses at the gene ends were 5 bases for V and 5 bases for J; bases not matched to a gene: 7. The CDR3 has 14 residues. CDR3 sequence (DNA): TGTGCCAGCAGCCCAGGGGGCCCGGTAACTGAAGCTTTCTTT. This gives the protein CASSPGGPVTEAFF.

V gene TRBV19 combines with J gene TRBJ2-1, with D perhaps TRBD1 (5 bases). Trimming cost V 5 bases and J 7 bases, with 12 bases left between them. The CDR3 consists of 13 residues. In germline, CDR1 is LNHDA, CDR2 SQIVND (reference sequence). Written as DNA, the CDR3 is TGTGCCAGTAGTGCCCAGGGTAGGAATGAGCAGTTCTTC. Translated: CASSAQGRNEQFF.

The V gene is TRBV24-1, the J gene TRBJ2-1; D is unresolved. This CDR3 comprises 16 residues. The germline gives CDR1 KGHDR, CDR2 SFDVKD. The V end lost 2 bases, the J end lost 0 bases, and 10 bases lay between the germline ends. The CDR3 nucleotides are TGTGCCACCAGTGATTCGGAGCTCGGCTCCTACAATGAGCAGTTCTTC. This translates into CATSDSELGSYNEQFF.

CDR3 in DNA: TGTGCCAGCAGTTCTCCGGGACAGAACTACGAGCAGTACTTC. It translates to CASSSPGQNYEQYF. The chain recombines TRBV5-4 with TRBJ2-7, with 7 bases identical to TRBD1. Germline CDR1 is SGHNT and CDR2 is YYREEE (reference sequence). The CDR3 extends over 14 amino acids. Trimming removed 5 bases from V and 3 bases from J; junction bases left unmatched: 8.

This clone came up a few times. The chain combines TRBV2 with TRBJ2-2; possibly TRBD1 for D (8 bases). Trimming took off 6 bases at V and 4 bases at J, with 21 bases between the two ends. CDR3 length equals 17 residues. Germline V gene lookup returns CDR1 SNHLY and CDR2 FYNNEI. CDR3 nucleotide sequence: TGTGCCAGCAGAGCAAGGACAGGGACTACCCTCACCGGGGAGCTGTTTTTT. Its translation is CASRARTGTTLTGELFF.

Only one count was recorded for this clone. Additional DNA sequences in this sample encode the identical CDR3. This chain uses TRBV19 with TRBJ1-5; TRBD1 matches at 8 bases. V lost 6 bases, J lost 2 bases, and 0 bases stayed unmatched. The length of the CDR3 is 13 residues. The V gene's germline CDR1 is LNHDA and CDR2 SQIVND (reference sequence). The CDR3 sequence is CASRDRGNQPQHF. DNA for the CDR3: TGTGCCAGTAGGGACAGGGGCAATCAGCCCCAGCATTTT.

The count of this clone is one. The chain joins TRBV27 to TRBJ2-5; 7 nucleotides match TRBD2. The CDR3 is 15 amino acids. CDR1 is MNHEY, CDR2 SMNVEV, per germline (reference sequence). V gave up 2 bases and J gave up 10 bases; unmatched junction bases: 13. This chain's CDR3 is CASSLEAGTRGDQYF. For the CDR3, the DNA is TGTGCCAGCAGTTTAGAGGCGGGGACCCGGGGGGACCAGTACTTC.

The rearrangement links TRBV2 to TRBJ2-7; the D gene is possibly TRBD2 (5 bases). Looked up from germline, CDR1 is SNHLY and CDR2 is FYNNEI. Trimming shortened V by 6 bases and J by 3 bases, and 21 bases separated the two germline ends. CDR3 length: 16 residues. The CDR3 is CASSPLLEGRGYEQYF. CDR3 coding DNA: TGTGCCAGCAGCCCTCTGTTAGAAGGGAGAGGCTACGAGCAGTACTTC. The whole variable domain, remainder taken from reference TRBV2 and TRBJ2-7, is EPEVTQTPSHQVTQMGQEVILRCVPISNHLYFYWYRQILGQKVEFLVSFYNNEISEKSEIFDDQFSVERPDGSNFTLKIRSTKLEDSAMYFCASSPLLEGRGYEQYFGPGTRLTVT.

CDR3 in DNA: TGTGCCAGCAGGCAACAGGGTGAGCCCACAGATACGCAGTATTTT. This gives the protein CASRQQGEPTDTQYF. The V gene is TRBV28, the J gene TRBJ2-3; a possible D gene is TRBD1 (6 bases). In germline, CDR1 is MDHEN, CDR2 SYDVKM. This CDR3 is built from 15 residues. V lost 6 bases, J lost 2 bases, and 15 bases lay in between. Full variable domain (outside the CDR3, taken from reference TRBV28 and TRBJ2-3): DVKVTQSSRYLVKRTGEKVFLECVQDMDHENMFWYRQDPGLGLRLIYFSYDVKMKEKGDIPEGYSVSREKKERFSLILESASTNQTSMYLCASRQQGEPTDTQYFGPGTRLTVL.

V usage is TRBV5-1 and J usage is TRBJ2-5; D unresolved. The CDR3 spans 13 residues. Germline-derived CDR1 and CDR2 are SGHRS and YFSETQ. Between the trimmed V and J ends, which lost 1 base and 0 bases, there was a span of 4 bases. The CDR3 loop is CASSLSNQETQYF. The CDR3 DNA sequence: TGCGCCAGCAGCTTGTCTAACCAAGAGACCCAGTACTTC.

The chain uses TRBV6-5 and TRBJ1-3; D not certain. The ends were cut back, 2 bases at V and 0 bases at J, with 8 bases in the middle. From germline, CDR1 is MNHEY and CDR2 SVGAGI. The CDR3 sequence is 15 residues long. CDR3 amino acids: CASSYGQASGNTIYF. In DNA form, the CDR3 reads TGTGCCAGCAGTTACGGGCAGGCCTCTGGAAACACCATATATTTT.

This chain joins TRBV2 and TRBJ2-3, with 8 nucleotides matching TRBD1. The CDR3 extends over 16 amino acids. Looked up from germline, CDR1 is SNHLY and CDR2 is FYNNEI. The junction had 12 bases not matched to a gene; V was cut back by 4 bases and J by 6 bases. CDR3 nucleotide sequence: TGTGCCAGCAGTGGTGCAGCAGGGGGCGCCGGGGATACGCAGTATTTT. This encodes CASSGAAGGAGDTQYF.

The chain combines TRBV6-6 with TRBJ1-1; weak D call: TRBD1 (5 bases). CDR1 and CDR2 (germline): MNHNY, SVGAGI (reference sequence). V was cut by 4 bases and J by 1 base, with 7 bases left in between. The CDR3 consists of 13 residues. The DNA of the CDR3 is TGTGCCAGCAGTTTCAGGGAGAACACTGAAGCTTTCTTT. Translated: CASSFRENTEAFF.

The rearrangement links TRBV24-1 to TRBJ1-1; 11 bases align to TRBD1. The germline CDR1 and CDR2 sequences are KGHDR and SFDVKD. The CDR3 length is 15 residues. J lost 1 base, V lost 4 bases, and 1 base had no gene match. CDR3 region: CATSDGQGANTEAFF. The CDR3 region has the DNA TGTGCCACCAGTGACGGACAGGGGGCGAACACTGAAGCTTTCTTT.

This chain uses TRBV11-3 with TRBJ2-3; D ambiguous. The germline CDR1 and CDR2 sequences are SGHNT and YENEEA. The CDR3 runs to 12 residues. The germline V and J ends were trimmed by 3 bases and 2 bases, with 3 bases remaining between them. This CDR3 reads CASSFNTDTQYF. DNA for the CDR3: TGTGCCAGCAGCTTCAACACAGATACGCAGTATTTT.

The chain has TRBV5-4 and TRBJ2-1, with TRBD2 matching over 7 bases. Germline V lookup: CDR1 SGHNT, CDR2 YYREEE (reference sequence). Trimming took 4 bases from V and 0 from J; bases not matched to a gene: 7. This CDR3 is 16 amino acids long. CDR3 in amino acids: CASSTLAAPSYNEQFF. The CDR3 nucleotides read TGTGCCAGCAGCACCCTAGCGGCCCCCTCCTACAATGAGCAGTTCTTC. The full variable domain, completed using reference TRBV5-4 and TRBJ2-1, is ETGVTQSPTHLIKTRGQQVTLRCSSQSGHNTVSWYQQALGQGPQFIFQYYREEENGRGNFPPRFSGLQFPNYSSELNVNALELDDSALYLCASSTLAAPSYNEQFFGPGTRLTVL.

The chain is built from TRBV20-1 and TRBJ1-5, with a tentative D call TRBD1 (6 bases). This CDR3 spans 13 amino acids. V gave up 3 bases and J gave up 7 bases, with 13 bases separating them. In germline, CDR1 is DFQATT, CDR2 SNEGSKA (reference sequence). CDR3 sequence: CSASARGHQPQHF. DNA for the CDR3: TGCAGTGCTAGTGCGCGGGGGCACCAGCCCCAGCATTTT.

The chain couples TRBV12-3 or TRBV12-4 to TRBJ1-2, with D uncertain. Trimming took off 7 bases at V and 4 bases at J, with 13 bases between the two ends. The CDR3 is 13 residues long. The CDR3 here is CASTEEGPYGYTF. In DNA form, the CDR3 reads TGTGCCAGCACCGAGGAAGGCCCCTATGGCTACACCTTC.

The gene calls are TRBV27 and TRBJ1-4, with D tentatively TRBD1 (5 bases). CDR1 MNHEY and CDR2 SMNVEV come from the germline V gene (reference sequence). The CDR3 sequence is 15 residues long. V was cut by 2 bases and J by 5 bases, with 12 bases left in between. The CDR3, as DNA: TGTGCCAGCAGTTTAGGGGCAGGCGTGAATGAAAAACTGTTTTTT. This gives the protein CASSLGAGVNEKLFF.

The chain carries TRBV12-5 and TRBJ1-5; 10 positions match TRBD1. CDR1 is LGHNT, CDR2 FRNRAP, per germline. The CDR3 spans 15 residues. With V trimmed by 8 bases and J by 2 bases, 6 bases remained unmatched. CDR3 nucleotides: TGTGCTAGTTCACCAGGGACAGGGGGCAATCAGCCCCAGCATTTT. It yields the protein CASSPGTGGNQPQHF.

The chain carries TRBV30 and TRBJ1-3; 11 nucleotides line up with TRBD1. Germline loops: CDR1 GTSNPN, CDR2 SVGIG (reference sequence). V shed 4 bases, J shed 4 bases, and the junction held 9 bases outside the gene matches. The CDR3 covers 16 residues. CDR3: CAWILRDRGDGNTIYF. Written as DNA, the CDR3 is TGTGCCTGGATTCTCCGGGACAGGGGGGACGGAAACACCATATATTTT.

The CDR3 sequence: CASSYPQETQYF. DNA for the CDR3: TGCGCCAGCAGCTATCCGCAAGAGACCCAGTACTTC. This chain joins TRBV5-1 and TRBJ2-5, with unresolved D. Germline V CDR1 and CDR2: SGHRS, YFSETQ. The CDR3 sequence is 12 residues long. V lost 3 bases, J lost 2 bases, and 5 bases lay in between.

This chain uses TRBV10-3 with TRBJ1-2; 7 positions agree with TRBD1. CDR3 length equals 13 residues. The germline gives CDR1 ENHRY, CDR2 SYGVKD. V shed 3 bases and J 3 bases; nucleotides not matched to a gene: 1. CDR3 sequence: CAISEGTDYGYTF. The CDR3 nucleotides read TGTGCCATCAGTGAAGGGACAGACTATGGCTACACCTTC.

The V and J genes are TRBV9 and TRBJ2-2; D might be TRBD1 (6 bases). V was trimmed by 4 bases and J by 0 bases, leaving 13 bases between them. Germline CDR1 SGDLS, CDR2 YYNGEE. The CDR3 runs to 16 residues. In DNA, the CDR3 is TGTGCCAGCAGCATTACCGGGACACCGAACACCGGGGAGCTGTTTTTT. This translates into CASSITGTPNTGELFF.